Following are 8 T cell receptor beta chains from one sample sequenced in a study of beta chain features in type 1 diabetes. What was sequenced were expressed TCRB transcripts, since all of the isolated RNA had been reverse transcribed. Sequencing used immunoSEQ multiplex PCR; TCRdb keeps in-frame clones, though not all of them. This sample has roughly 290,000 clones, with 7.5% to 9.5% found just once. The sequenced material came from central memory CD4+ T cells from blood. These receptors were collected from a young woman in good health.

This clone was seen ten or more times. V is TRBV10-3 and J is TRBJ1-5; 7 bases align to TRBD1. Germline V CDR1 and CDR2: ENHRY, SYGVKD. The CDR3 is made up of 13 amino acids. The V segment lost 4 bases and the J segment 7 bases; nucleotides outside the gene matches: 4. The CDR3 sequence is CAISGQGEQPQHF. The CDR3 DNA follows: TGTGCCATCAGTGGACAGGGAGAACAGCCCCAGCATTTT.

J is TRBJ1-4 and V is TRBV18; tentatively, D is TRBD1 (5 bases). This CDR3 region has 15 residues. From germline, CDR1 is KGHSH and CDR2 LQKENI. V shed 3 bases and J shed 7 bases, with 15 bases lying between them. The CDR3 region has the DNA TGTGCCAGCTCACCTAGGCGGGGGGAGTCTGAAAAACTGTTTTTT. Protein product: CASSPRRGESEKLFF.

This clone was seen ten or more times. Other nucleotide sequences from this sample produce the same CDR3. The V and J genes are TRBV18 and TRBJ1-1, with D perhaps TRBD1 (5 bases). The CDR3 totals 12 residues. Germline V CDR1 and CDR2: KGHSH, LQKENI. Trimming cost V 3 bases and J 6 bases, with 8 bases left between them. CDR3 residues: CASSPRQPEAFF. CDR3 nucleotides: TGTGCCAGCTCACCCCGACAGCCTGAAGCTTTCTTT. Filled out from reference TRBV18 and TRBJ1-1, the complete variable domain reads NAGVMQNPRHLVRRRGQEARLRCSPMKGHSHVYWYRQLPEEGLKFMVYLQKENIIDESGMPKERFSAEFPKEGPSILRIQQVVRGDSAAYFCASSPRQPEAFFGQGTRLTVV.

The V call is TRBV4-2, the J call TRBJ2-1; TRBD2 aligns across 10 bases. The CDR3 covers 15 residues. J lost 9 bases, V lost 3 bases, and 8 bases had no gene match. In germline, CDR1 is LGHNA, CDR2 YNFKEQ. In nucleotides, the CDR3 is TGTGCCAGCAGCCAGACAGTAGCGGGAGGATCTGAGCAGTTCTTC. Encoded protein: CASSQTVAGGSEQFF.

This clone was found many times. The chain carries TRBV7-8 and TRBJ2-7, with D unclear. The CDR3 contains 13 residues. Trimming pared 5 bases from V and 0 bases from J, leaving 8 bases between. The V gene's germline CDR1 is SGHVS and CDR2 FQNEAQ. The CDR3 DNA follows: TGTGCCAGCAGCGCCTTGAGCTCCTACGAGCAGTACGTC. As protein: CASSALSSYEQYV.

This clone was observed a handful of times. The J gene is TRBJ2-2, the V gene TRBV19; TRBD2 might be the D (5 bases). CDR1 is LNHDA and CDR2 is SQIVND in the germline V gene (reference sequence). CDR3 length: 15 residues. The CDR3 sequence: CARSERGSNTGELFF. DNA of the CDR3: TGTGCAAGATCCGAAAGAGGGTCCAACACCGGGGAGCTGTTTTTT.

This clone turned up a few times. V usage is TRBV14 and J usage is TRBJ2-5, with 8 bases lining up with TRBD2. The closer fit of TRBJ2-7 to the DNA end suggests the J call may be wrong. The CDR3 sequence is 16 residues long. Germline CDR1 and CDR2: SGHDN and FVKESK. The CDR3 bases are TGTGCCAGCAGCCAAGACAGGGGTAGCGGGACCTACGAGCAGTACTTC. This gives the protein CASSQDRGSGTYEQYF.

This clone has only a few counts. The genes are TRBV28 and TRBJ1-2; no clear D gene. This CDR3 contains 13 residues. The germline gives CDR1 MDHEN, CDR2 SYDVKM. Between the trimmed V and J ends, which lost 3 bases and 10 bases, there was a span of 15 bases. CDR3 in amino acids: CASSFPSKRIYTF. As DNA, the CDR3 is TGTGCCAGCAGTTTCCCCTCTAAACGAATCTACACCTTC.